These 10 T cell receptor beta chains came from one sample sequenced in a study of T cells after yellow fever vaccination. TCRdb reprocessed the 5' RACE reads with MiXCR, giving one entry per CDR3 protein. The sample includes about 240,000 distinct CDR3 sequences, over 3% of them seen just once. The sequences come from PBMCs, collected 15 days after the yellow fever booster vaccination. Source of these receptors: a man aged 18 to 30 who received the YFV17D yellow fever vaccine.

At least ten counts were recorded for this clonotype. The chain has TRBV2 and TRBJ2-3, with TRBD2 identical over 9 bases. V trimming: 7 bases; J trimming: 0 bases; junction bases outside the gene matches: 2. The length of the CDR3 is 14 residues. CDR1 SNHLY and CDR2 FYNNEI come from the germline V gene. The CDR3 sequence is CASTGLASTDTQYF. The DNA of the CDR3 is TGTGCCAGCACCGGACTAGCGAGCACAGATACGCAGTATTTT.

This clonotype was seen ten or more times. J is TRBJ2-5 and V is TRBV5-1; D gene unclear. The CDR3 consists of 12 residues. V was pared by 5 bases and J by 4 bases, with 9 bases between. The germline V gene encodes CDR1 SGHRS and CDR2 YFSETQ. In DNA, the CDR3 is TGCGCCAGCAGTCCCGACCGAGAGACCCAGTACTTC. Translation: CASSPDRETQYF.

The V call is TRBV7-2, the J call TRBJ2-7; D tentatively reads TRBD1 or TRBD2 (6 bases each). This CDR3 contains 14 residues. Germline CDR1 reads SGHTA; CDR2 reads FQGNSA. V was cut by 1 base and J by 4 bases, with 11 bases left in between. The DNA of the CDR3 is TGTGCCAGCAGCTTAGAGAAGGGGGGTTACGAGCAGTACGTC. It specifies CASSLEKGGYEQYV.

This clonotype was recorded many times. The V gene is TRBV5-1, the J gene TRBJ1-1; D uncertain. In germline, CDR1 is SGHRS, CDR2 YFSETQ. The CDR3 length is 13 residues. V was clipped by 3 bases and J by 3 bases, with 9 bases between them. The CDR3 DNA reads TGCGCCAGCAGCTCCGGGATCCACACTGAAGCTTTCTTT. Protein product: CASSSGIHTEAFF. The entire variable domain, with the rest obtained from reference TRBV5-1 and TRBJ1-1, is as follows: KAGVTQTPRYLIKTRGQQVTLSCSPISGHRSVSWYQQTPGQGLQFLFEYFSETQRNKGNFPGRFSGRQFSNSRSEMNVSTLELGDSALYLCASSSGIHTEAFFGQGTRLTVV.

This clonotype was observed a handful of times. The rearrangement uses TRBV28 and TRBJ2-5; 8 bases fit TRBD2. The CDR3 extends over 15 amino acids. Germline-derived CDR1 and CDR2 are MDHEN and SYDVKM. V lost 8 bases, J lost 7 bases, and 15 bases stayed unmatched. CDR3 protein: CASRRPGGGMGTQYF. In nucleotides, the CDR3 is TGTGCCAGCCGACGACCGGGGGGGGGCATGGGGACCCAGTACTTC.

CDR3 sequence reads: CASSQDPTGTGAGGYTF. DNA of the CDR3: TGCGCCAGCAGCCAAGATCCCACCGGGACAGGGGCTGGTGGCTACACCTTC. V usage is TRBV4-1 and J usage is TRBJ1-2, with 10 bases lining up with TRBD1. V dropped 0 bases and J dropped 7; count of bases not matched to a gene: 11. This CDR3 is built from 17 residues. CDR1 and CDR2 from the germline V gene are MGHRA and YSYEKL.

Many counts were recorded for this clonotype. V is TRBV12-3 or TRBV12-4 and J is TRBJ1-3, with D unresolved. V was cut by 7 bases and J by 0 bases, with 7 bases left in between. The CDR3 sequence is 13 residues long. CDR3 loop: CASTFLSGNTIYF. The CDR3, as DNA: TGTGCCAGCACCTTCCTCTCTGGAAACACCATATATTTT.

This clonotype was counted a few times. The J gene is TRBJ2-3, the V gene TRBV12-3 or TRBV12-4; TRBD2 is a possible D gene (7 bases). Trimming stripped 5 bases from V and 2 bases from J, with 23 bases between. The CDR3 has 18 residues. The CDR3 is CASSPVVGGGGVTDTQYF. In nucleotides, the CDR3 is TGTGCCAGCAGTCCCGTCGTGGGGGGGGGGGGCGTCACAGATACGCAGTATTTT.

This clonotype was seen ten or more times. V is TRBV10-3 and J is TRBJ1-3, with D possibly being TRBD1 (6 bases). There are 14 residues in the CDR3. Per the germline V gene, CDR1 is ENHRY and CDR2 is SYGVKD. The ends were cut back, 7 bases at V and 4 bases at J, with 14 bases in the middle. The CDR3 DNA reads TGTGCCATCATTCCTTCGACAGGAGGAAACACCATATATTTT. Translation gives CAIIPSTGGNTIYF.

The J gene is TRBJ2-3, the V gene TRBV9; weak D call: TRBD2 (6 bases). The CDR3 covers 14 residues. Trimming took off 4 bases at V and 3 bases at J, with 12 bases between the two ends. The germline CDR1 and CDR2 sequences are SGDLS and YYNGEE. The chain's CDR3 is CASSTSGGTDTQYF. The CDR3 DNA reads TGTGCCAGCAGCACCTCAGGAGGGACAGATACGCAGTATTTT.